Given below is one T cell receptor beta chain in context. Clones were sequenced by immunoSEQ multiplex PCR, and TCRdb holds only the in-frame ones, with some missing. The profile covers 1.6 million or so clones, with roughly 98.5% appearing a single time and under 0.45% taken by the ten largest. This entry is derived from a study of shared clonotypes between healthy human individuals. The clonotype originates from a man aged 25 to 40 in good health. Sequencing used naive CD4+ T cells sorted from blood. Subset meaning: CD45RA+ positively selected.

CDR3 region: CASSGSSGSTYEQFF. As DNA, the CDR3 is TGTGCCAGCAGTGGCTCTAGCGGGAGTACATATGAGCAGTTCTTC. The V and J genes are TRBV2 and TRBJ2-1, with 10 bases fitting TRBD2. CDR1 is SNHLY and CDR2 is FYNNEI in the germline V gene. Losses at the gene ends were 4 bases for V and 8 bases for J; bases not matched to a gene: 8. CDR3 length: 15 amino acids.